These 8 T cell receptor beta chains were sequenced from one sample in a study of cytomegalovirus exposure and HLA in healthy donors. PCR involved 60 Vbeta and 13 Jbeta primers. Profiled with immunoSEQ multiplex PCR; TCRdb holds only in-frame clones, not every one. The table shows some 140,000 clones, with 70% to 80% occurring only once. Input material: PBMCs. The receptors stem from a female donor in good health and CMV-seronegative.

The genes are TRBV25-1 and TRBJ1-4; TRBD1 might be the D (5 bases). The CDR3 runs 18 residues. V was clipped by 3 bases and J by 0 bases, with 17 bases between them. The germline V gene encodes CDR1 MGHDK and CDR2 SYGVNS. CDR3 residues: CASSDSFETEATNEKLFF. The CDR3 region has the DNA TGTGCCAGCAGTGACTCCTTCGAGACAGAGGCAACTAATGAAAAACTGTTTTTT.

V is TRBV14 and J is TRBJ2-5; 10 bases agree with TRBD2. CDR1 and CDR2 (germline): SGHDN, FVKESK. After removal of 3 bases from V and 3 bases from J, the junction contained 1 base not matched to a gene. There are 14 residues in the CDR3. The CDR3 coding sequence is TGTGCCAGCAGCCACCTAGCGGGAGAAGAGACCCAGTACTTC. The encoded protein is CASSHLAGEETQYF.

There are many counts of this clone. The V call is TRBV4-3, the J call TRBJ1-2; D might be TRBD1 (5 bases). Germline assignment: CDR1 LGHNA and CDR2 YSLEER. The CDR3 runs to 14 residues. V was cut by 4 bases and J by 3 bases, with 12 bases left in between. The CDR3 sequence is CASSRITGHYGYTF. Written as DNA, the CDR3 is TGCGCCAGCAGCCGAATAACAGGACACTATGGCTACACCTTC.

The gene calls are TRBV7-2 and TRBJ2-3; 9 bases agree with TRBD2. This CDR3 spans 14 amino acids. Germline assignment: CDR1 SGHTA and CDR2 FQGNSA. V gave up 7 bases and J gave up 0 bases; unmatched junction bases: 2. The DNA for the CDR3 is TGTGCCAGCAAGGGACTAGCTAGCACAGATACGCAGTATTTT. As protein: CASKGLASTDTQYF.

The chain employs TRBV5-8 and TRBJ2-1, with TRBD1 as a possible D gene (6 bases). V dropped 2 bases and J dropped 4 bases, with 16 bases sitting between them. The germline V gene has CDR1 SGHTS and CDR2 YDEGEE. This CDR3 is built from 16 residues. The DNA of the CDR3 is TGTGCCAGCAGCTTTGTATGGGGGCAGGGGTACAATGAGCAGTTCTTC. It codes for CASSFVWGQGYNEQFF.

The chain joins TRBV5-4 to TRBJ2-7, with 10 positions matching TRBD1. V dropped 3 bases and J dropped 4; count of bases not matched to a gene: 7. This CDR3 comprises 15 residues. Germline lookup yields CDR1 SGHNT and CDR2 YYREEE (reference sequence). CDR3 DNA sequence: TGTGCCAGCAGCTCCCCGGGACAGGGGCTGTACGAGCAGTACTTC. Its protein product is CASSSPGQGLYEQYF.

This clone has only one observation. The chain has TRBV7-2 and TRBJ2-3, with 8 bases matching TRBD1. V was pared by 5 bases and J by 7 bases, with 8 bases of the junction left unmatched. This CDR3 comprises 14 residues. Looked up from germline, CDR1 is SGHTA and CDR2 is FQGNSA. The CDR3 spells CASSLGQGAYTQYF. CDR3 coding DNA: TGTGCCAGCAGCCTTGGGCAGGGGGCCTATACGCAGTATTTT.

For the CDR3, the DNA is TGTGCCAGCAGCCAAACAGGGACAGGGAGCGAGCAGTACTTC. Translating gives CASSQTGTGSEQYF. V usage is TRBV9 and J usage is TRBJ2-7; 9 bases fit TRBD1. The CDR3 runs 14 residues. The germline V gene has CDR1 SGDLS and CDR2 YYNGEE. V gave up 4 bases and J gave up 6 bases; unmatched junction bases: 8.